Listed here are 10 T cell receptor beta chains from one sample, sequenced in a study of regulatory T cells in long-lasting Graves disease. Time point meaning: persistent/refractory GD, antithyroid drugs over 5 years with positive TRAb. The authors made the TCR library using RNA they extracted from PBMCs. Combining iRepertoire HTBI primers with Arm-PCR of CDR3 regions, the authors built TCR beta libraries. TCRdb re-analysed the multiplex PCR reads in MiXCR, keeping a single row per CDR3 protein. The sample comprises 400,000 to 500,000 distinct CDR3 sequences, about 22% of which are singletons, and approximately 6.4% rests with the top ten. Sequencing used peripheral blood mononuclear cells (PBMCs), obtained when the disease was refractory, from a patient treated with antithyroid drugs. The receptors were gathered from a female donor with Graves disease.

This clonotype was observed a few times. The V call is TRBV18, the J call TRBJ2-5; no clear D gene. The length of the CDR3 is 16 residues. Germline lookup yields CDR1 KGHSH and CDR2 LQKENI. V was clipped by 0 bases and J by 4 bases, with 15 bases between them. The CDR3 DNA sequence: TGTGCCAGCTCACCACCGTTTGGAAAGGGCGGAGAGACCCAGTACTTC. It translates to CASSPPFGKGGETQYF.

The chain combines TRBV24-1 with TRBJ1-2; 9 bases match TRBD1. The CDR3 length is 17 residues. Germline V lookup: CDR1 KGHDR, CDR2 SFDVKD. Trimming took 3 bases from V and 0 from J; bases not matched to a gene: 7. The CDR3 here is CATSDPAGTGTNYGYTF. CDR3 nucleotides: TGTGCCACCAGTGATCCCGCCGGGACAGGGACTAACTATGGCTACACCTTC.

This clonotype was found many times. V usage is TRBV28 and J usage is TRBJ1-5, with D possibly matching TRBD1 (5 bases). The germline V gene has CDR1 MDHEN and CDR2 SYDVKM. Between the trimmed V and J ends, which lost 2 bases and 0 bases, there was a span of 8 bases. CDR3 length: 15 amino acids. CDR3 sequence: CASSLAGGSNQPQHF. The CDR3, as DNA: TGTGCCAGCAGTTTAGCCGGGGGTAGCAATCAGCCCCAGCATTTT.

About this clonotype: A single base separates this from a much larger clone, so it may be a read error. The rearrangement links TRBV11-2 to TRBJ1-3; 7 nucleotides line up with TRBD1. CDR1 SGHAT and CDR2 FQNNGV come from the germline V gene. This CDR3 has 14 amino acids. The CDR3 DNA follows: TGTGCCAGCTCCAGGCGGACAGGAGGAAACTCCATATATTTT. Encoded protein: CASSRRTGGNSIYF.

This sequence joins TRBV5-5 and TRBJ1-2; unclear D gene. V lost 2 bases to trimming and J lost 2 bases, with 7 bases between them. The CDR3 spans 13 residues. In germline, CDR1 is SGHKS, CDR2 YYEKEE (reference sequence). This CDR3 is CASSLRVNYGYTF. CDR3 in DNA: TGTGCCAGCAGCTTACGGGTCAACTATGGCTACACCTTC. Drawing the rest from reference TRBV5-5 and TRBJ1-2, the complete variable domain is DAGVTQSPTHLIKTRGQQVTLRCSPISGHKSVSWYQQVLGQGPQFIFQYYEKEERGRGNFPDRFSARQFPNYSSELNVNALLLGDSALYLCASSLRVNYGYTFGSGTRLTVV.

The chain carries TRBV19 and TRBJ1-1, with unresolved D. V lost 4 bases and J lost 9, with 15 bases in between. The V gene's germline CDR1 is LNHDA and CDR2 SQIVND (reference sequence). This CDR3 spans 13 amino acids. DNA for the CDR3: TGTGCCAGTAGTAGGTATAGTCCCCTTCAAGCTTTCTTT. Translation: CASSRYSPLQAFF.

This clonotype was observed at least ten times. This chain uses TRBV7-2 with TRBJ2-5; either TRBD1 or TRBD2 may fit D (5 bases each). CDR3 size: 14 residues. Germline CDR1 is SGHTA and CDR2 is FQGNSA. The V end was cut by 3 bases, the J end by 1 base, with 9 bases between. CDR3 residues: CASSFVGVQETQYF. Here the CDR3 DNA reads TGTGCCAGCAGCTTTGTGGGGGTCCAAGAGACCCAGTACTTC. Drawing the rest from reference TRBV7-2 and TRBJ2-5, the complete variable domain is GAGVSQSPSNKVTEKGKDVELRCDPISGHTALYWYRQSLGQGLEFLIYFQGNSAPDKSGLPSDRFSAERTGGSVSTLTIQRTQQEDSAVYLCASSFVGVQETQYFGPGTRLLVL.

This clonotype was counted ten times or more. The CDR3 coding sequence is TGTGCCAGCAGTCCCTCGACAGGGCGGAACACCGGGGAGCTGTTTTTT. Its protein product is CASSPSTGRNTGELFF. V gene TRBV6-5 combines with J gene TRBJ2-2; 7 bases agree with TRBD1. The length of the CDR3 is 16 residues. Losses at the gene ends were 5 bases for V and 1 base for J; bases not matched to a gene: 7. Germline CDR1 is MNHEY and CDR2 is SVGAGI.

This clonotype appeared many times. The rearrangement joins TRBV28 to TRBJ1-3; D is possibly TRBD1 (6 bases). Looked up from germline, CDR1 is MDHEN and CDR2 is SYDVKM. The CDR3 has 15 amino acids. Trimming shortened V by 7 bases and J by 0 bases, and 13 bases separated the two germline ends. CDR3 sequence reads: CASTLGHSSGNTIYF. CDR3 sequence (DNA): TGTGCCAGCACCTTGGGACACAGCTCTGGAAACACCATATATTTT.

This clonotype was found many times. The gene calls are TRBV12-3 or TRBV12-4 and TRBJ2-7, with a weak D call TRBD2 (6 bases). The CDR3 is 12 amino acids. V lost 2 bases to trimming and J lost 8 bases, with 10 bases between them. The CDR3 nucleotides read TGTGCCAGCAGTTTATCCGGGGGACAGCAGTACTTC. Translated: CASSLSGGQQYF.